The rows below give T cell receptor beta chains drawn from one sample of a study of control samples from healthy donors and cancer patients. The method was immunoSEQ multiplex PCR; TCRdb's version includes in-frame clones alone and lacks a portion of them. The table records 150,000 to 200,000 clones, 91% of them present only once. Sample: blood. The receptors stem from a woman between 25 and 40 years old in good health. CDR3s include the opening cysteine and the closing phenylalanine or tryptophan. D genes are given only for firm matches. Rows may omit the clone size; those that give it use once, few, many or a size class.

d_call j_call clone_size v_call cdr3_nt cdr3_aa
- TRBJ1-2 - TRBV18 TGTGCCAGCTCACCCGACGGACATAACTATGGCTACACCTTC CASSPDGHNYGYTF
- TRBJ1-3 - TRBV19 TGTGCCAGTAGTCCGCTTAGACAGAGCTCTGGAAACACCATATATTTT CASSPLRQSSGNTIYF
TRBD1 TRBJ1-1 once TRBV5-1 TGCGCCAGCAGCTGGACAGGGAATCGGTACACTGAAGCTTTCTTT CASSWTGNRYTEAFF
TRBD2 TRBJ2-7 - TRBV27 TGTGCCAGCACCCGGACTAGCGGGAACTACGAGCAGTACTTC CASTRTSGNYEQYF
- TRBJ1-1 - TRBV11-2 TGTGCCAGCAGCTTAGGAGGGGTGGGCACTGAAGCTTTCTTT CASSLGGVGTEAFF
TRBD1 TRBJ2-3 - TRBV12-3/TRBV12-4 TGTGCCAGCAGTTTGGGACAGGCAGATACGCAGTATTTT CASSLGQADTQYF
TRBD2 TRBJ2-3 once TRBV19 TGTGCCAGTAGCATCGGGACTAGCGGGACAGATACGCAGTATTTT CASSIGTSGTDTQYF
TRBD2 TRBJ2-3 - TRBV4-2 TGTGCCAGCAGCCAAGATCCTAGCGGGGGAGCTAGCACAGATACGCAGTATTTT CASSQDPSGGASTDTQYF
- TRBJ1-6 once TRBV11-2 TGTGCCAGCAGCGTACAGGGTCTGGGGAATTCACCCCTCCACTTT CASSVQGLGNSPLHF
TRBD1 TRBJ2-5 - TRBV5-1 TGCGCCAGCAGCCCCGGGACAGGGGAGCCCCCCCAGTACTTC CASSPGTGEPPQYF
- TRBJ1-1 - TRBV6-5 TGTGCCAGCAGTAAACAGGGTCGGGACACTGAAGCTTTCTTT CASSKQGRDTEAFF
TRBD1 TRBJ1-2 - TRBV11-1 TGTGCCAGCAGCTTACTCCGGACAGGGGCAGGCTACACCTTC CASSLLRTGAGYTF
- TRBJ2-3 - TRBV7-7 TGTGCTAGCAGCTTAGGCCAGGGGAGCACAGATACGCAGTATTTT CASSLGQGSTDTQYF
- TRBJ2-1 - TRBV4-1 TGCGCCAGCAGCCAAGGAGGACACCCGGATGAGCAGTTCTTC CASSQGGHPDEQFF
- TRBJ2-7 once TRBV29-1 TGCAGCGTTGGCACGGTCACTTACGAGCAGTACTTC CSVGTVTYEQYF
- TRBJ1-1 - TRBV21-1 TGTGCCAGCAGCAAAGCAGGGGGCACCAACACTGAAGCTTTCTTT CASSKAGGTNTEAFF
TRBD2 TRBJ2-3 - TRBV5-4 TGTGCCAGCAGCTTGGGACAGCGGGAGGCCACAGATACGCAGTATTTT CASSLGQREATDTQYF
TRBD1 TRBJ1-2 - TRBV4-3 TGCGCCAGCAGCCAAGCTGGGACAGGGGGGGATGGCTACACCTTC CASSQAGTGGDGYTF
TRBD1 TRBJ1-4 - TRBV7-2 TGTGCCAGCAGCTCCACAGGGGTTAATGAAAAACTGTTTTTT CASSSTGVNEKLFF
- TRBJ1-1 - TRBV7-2 TGTGCCAGCAGCTTTCCCCAGAACACTGAAGCTTTCTTT CASSFPQNTEAFF
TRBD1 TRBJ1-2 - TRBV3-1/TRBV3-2 TGTGCCAGCAGCTACGGACAGGGGGATTACTATGGCTACACCTTC CASSYGQGDYYGYTF
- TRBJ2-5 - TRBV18 TGTGCCAGCTCACCACCGCAGCTAGCGTTGGAGACCCAGTACTTC CASSPPQLALETQYF
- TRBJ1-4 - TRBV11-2 TGTGCCAGCAGCTTAGGGACCCTCGCAACTAATGAAAAACTGTTTTTT CASSLGTLATNEKLFF
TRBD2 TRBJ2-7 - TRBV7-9 TGTGCCAGCGGGACTAGCCCCTACGAGCAGTACTTC CASGTSPYEQYF
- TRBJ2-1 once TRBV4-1 TGCGCCAGCAGCCAAGCGACGGAGCAGTTCTTC CASSQATEQFF
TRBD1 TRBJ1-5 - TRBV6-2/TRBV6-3 TGTGCCAGCAGTTACGGGACAGTTAGCAATCAGCCCCAGCATTTT CASSYGTVSNQPQHF
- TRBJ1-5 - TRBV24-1 TGTGCCACCGGTACCCAGAATCAGCCCCAGCATTTT CATGTQNQPQHF
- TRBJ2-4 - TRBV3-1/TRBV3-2 TGTGCCAGCAGCCAAGAACGGGGGCCCGGACGAAACATTCAGTACTTC CASSQERGPGRNIQYF
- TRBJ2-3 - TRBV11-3 TGTGCCAGCAGCTTAAATAGCGGAAGCACAGATACGCAGTATTTT CASSLNSGSTDTQYF
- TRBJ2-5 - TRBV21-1 TGTGCCAGCAGCAAATGGGGACTAGCGGGAGGGGGGAGGTACCAAGAGACCCAGTACTTC CASSKWGLAGGGRYQETQYF
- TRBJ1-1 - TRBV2 TGTGCCAGCAGTGCCACGAACACTGAAGCTTTCTTT CASSATNTEAFF
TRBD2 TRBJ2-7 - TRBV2 TGTGCCAGCAGTGATCGGGCTAGCGGGAACAACGAGCAGTACTTC CASSDRASGNNEQYF
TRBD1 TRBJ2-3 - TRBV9 TGTGCCAGCAGCGTAGCGGAGACAGGGGCGGGCACAGATACGCAGTATTTT CASSVAETGAGTDTQYF